Below are 25 T cell receptor beta chains sequenced from a single sample in a study of beta chain features in type 1 diabetes. Overall study results and limits: A moderate, significant TCRB CDR3 shortening appeared in type 1 diabetes across four CD4+ subsets.

As every portion of the isolated RNA was reverse transcribed, the sequencing read expressed TCRB transcripts. TCRdb's copy holds only in-frame clones and misses some; the assay was immunoSEQ multiplex PCR. The sample has roughly 730,000 clones; roughly an eighth are singletons. No antigens are known for them. The source material was naive CD4+ T cells from blood. The receptors shown here come from a man aged 18 to 29 with type 1 diabetes.

V gene TRBV7-7 combines with J gene TRBJ2-1; TRBD1 matches 8 bases. The CDR3 is 13 amino acids. V dropped 4 bases and J dropped 8; count of bases not matched to a gene: 4. Germline CDR1 reads SSHAT; CDR2 reads FNYEAQ (reference sequence). The CDR3 region is CASSSGQGDEQFF. As DNA, the CDR3 is TGTGCCAGCAGCTCCGGACAGGGAGATGAGCAGTTCTTC. The full variable domain, completed using reference TRBV7-7 and TRBJ2-1, is GAGVSQSPRYKVTKRGQDVTLRCDPISSHATLYWYQQALGQGPEFLTYFNYEAQPDKSGLPSDRFSAERPEGSISTLTIQRTEQRDSAMYRCASSSGQGDEQFFGPGTRLTVL.

The genes are TRBV18 and TRBJ1-5, with 9 bases fitting TRBD1. This CDR3 has 15 amino acids. The germline CDR1 and CDR2 sequences are KGHSH and LQKENI. The V and J ends lost 3 bases and 6 bases, in that order; junction bases with no gene match: 6. In DNA form, the CDR3 reads TGTGCCAGCTCACCCTCGGGACAGGGACTTCAGCCCCAGCATTTT. Its translation: CASSPSGQGLQPQHF.

This clone has just a few counts. V and J are TRBV30 and TRBJ1-1; D perhaps matches TRBD1 (5 bases). There are 11 residues in the CDR3. Per the germline V gene, CDR1 is GTSNPN and CDR2 is SVGIG (reference sequence). Trimming stripped 4 bases from V and 12 bases from J, with 15 bases between. CDR3 sequence: CAWTEGQRTFF. Here the CDR3 DNA reads TGTGCCTGGACCGAGGGGCAGAGGACTTTCTTT.

In its sample, this clone was seen a few times. The chain carries TRBV19 and TRBJ2-3, with no clear D. Trimming cost V 2 bases and J 2 bases, with 8 bases left between them. Germline CDR1 and CDR2: LNHDA and SQIVND (reference sequence). The CDR3 totals 14 residues. CDR3 nucleotides: TGTGCCAGTAGTATAACAGACACCACAGATACGCAGTATTTT. Translated, it gives CASSITDTTDTQYF.

In its sample, this clone was seen a few times. Here the CDR3 reads CASSPGAVQETQYF. DNA of the CDR3: TGTGCCAGCAGCCCCGGGGCGGTCCAAGAGACCCAGTACTTC. The V and J genes are TRBV5-6 and TRBJ2-5; possibly TRBD1 or TRBD2 for D (5 bases each). There are 14 residues in the CDR3. CDR1 is SGHDT and CDR2 is YYEEEE in the germline V gene. Trimming removed 4 bases from V and 1 base from J, with 11 bases in between.

A few counts support this clone. J is TRBJ2-1 and V is TRBV5-1; no definite D call. This CDR3 comprises 12 residues. The germline V gene encodes CDR1 SGHRS and CDR2 YFSETQ. The V gene lost 2 bases and the J gene lost 6 bases, with 6 bases spanning the gap. CDR3 residues: CASSLNSNEQFF. The DNA of the CDR3 is TGCGCCAGCAGCTTAAATTCCAATGAGCAGTTCTTC.

The genes are TRBV4-1 and TRBJ1-5; no clear D. V gave up 2 bases and J gave up 11 bases, with 19 bases separating them. Germline loops: CDR1 MGHRA, CDR2 YSYEKL. The CDR3 extends over 15 amino acids. The CDR3 sequence is CASSQNTQSAVAQHF. The CDR3 DNA is TGCGCCAGCAGCCAAAATACACAATCTGCGGTGGCCCAGCATTTT.

This chain connects TRBV7-6 to TRBJ1-4; TRBD1 agrees at 9 bases. V was clipped by 5 bases and J by 11 bases; unmatched bases: 12. CDR1 and CDR2 (germline): SGHVS, FNYEAQ. This CDR3 spans 15 amino acids. CDR3 amino acids: CASSPIQGQGGKLFF. The CDR3 coding sequence is TGTGCCAGCAGCCCTATACAGGGACAGGGCGGGAAACTGTTTTTT.

This clone was found a few times. The chain carries TRBV15 and TRBJ2-7; 9 bases align to TRBD2. The CDR3 sequence is 15 residues long. Germline loops: CDR1 LNHNV, CDR2 YYDKDF (reference sequence). V shed 5 bases and J 0 bases; nucleotides not matched to a gene: 5. This chain's CDR3 is CATSVPGLASYEQYF. The CDR3 bases are TGTGCCACCAGCGTACCGGGACTAGCCTCCTACGAGCAGTACTTC.

This sequence joins TRBV9 and TRBJ1-2; D might be TRBD1 (5 bases). This CDR3 is built from 14 residues. The germline V and J ends were trimmed by 0 bases and 5 bases, with 11 bases remaining between them. Germline lookup yields CDR1 SGDLS and CDR2 YYNGEE. In DNA form, the CDR3 reads TGTGCCAGCAGCGTAGAGGCAGGGAGGTATGGCTACACCTTC. Translating it yields CASSVEAGRYGYTF.

In its sample, this clone was seen a few times. The rearrangement joins TRBV14 to TRBJ2-1; D may match TRBD1 or TRBD2 (7 bases each). Per the germline V gene, CDR1 is SGHDN and CDR2 is FVKESK. The CDR3 spans 14 residues. Trimming pared 4 bases from V and 7 bases from J, leaving 14 bases between. The CDR3 DNA reads as TGTGCCAGCAGCCCCAGGGGGGGCGTGAATGAGCAGTTCTTC. Protein sequence: CASSPRGGVNEQFF.

The chain recombines TRBV11-3 with TRBJ2-4; D tentatively fits TRBD1 or TRBD2 (5 bases each). Germline-derived CDR1 and CDR2 are SGHNT and YENEEA. CDR3 length equals 18 residues. The V gene lost 3 bases and the J gene lost 0 bases, with 18 bases spanning the gap. The CDR3: CASSFALGAILAKNIQYF. In DNA form, the CDR3 reads TGTGCCAGCAGCTTCGCCCTCGGGGCAATACTAGCCAAAAACATTCAGTACTTC.

The table lists this clone with a few counts. J is TRBJ1-5 and V is TRBV27, with a weak D call TRBD1 (5 bases). This CDR3 comprises 16 residues. Germline CDR1 MNHEY, CDR2 SMNVEV (reference sequence). V was cut by 6 bases and J by 7 bases, with 22 bases left in between. The DNA of the CDR3 is TGTGCCAGCAGATCCTATACGGGCACTTGGGACCAGCCCCAGCATTTT. Its translation: CASRSYTGTWDQPQHF.

This clone was detected a few times. The rearrangement uses TRBV2 and TRBJ2-1; TRBD1 matches 9 bases. Germline-derived CDR1 and CDR2 are SNHLY and FYNNEI. This CDR3 is 15 amino acids long. J gave up 4 bases and V 5 bases, and 6 bases lay outside the gene matches. The CDR3 nucleotides are TGTGCCAGCAGTTCGGACAGGGGATCTTACAATGAGCAGTTCTTC. Translation: CASSSDRGSYNEQFF.

The chain recombines TRBV6-5 with TRBJ2-3, with TRBD2 matching 10 bases. The CDR3 runs to 15 residues. V was clipped by 3 bases and J by 8 bases; unmatched bases: 8. In germline, CDR1 is MNHEY, CDR2 SVGAGI. As DNA, the CDR3 is TGTGCCAGCAGTTATAGCGGGGGGCGTGGGAGTACGCAGTATTTT. It is translated as CASSYSGGRGSTQYF.

This clone has a handful of counts. The rearrangement uses TRBV2 and TRBJ2-7; D tentatively fits TRBD1 or TRBD2 (5 bases each). The CDR3 is 17 amino acids. The germline CDR1 and CDR2 sequences are SNHLY and FYNNEI. V gave up 4 bases and J gave up 4 bases, with 23 bases separating them. The CDR3 DNA is TGTGCCAGCAGTGCAGGGACCGCCGTGGTGTCCTTTTACGAGCAGTACTTC. It is translated as CASSAGTAVVSFYEQYF.

This clone occurred a few times. The rearrangement joins TRBV6-5 to TRBJ1-5; maybe TRBD1 (5 bases). CDR3 size: 16 residues. The ends were cut back, 2 bases at V and 3 bases at J, with 14 bases in the middle. Per the germline V gene, CDR1 is MNHEY and CDR2 is SVGAGI. In DNA form, the CDR3 reads TGTGCCAGCAGTTACGCGCCCGGGGCATACAATCAGCCCCAGCATTTT. This encodes CASSYAPGAYNQPQHF.

This clone was observed a few times. The V call is TRBV30, the J call TRBJ2-1; D not certain. V lost 1 base and J lost 10, with 11 bases in between. This CDR3 region has 12 residues. Germline V lookup: CDR1 GTSNPN, CDR2 SVGIG (reference sequence). The CDR3 bases are TGTGCCTGGAGTGATCCGGGTTTAGAGCAGTTCTTC. Protein sequence: CAWSDPGLEQFF.

This clone showed up just a few times. The chain has TRBV6-5 and TRBJ2-6; the D is unclear. The germline V gene encodes CDR1 MNHEY and CDR2 SVGAGI. The CDR3 covers 15 residues. V was trimmed by 7 bases and J by 0 bases, leaving 10 bases between them. CDR3 sequence (DNA): TGTGCCAGCAAGGGCCAGAACTCTGGGGCCAACGTCCTGACTTTC. This codes for CASKGQNSGANVLTF.

The chain carries TRBV27 and TRBJ1-1, with D maybe TRBD1 (5 bases). Germline CDR1 and CDR2: MNHEY and SMNVEV (reference sequence). The V and J ends lost 4 bases and 1 base respectively, with 13 bases between them. The CDR3 length is 15 residues. The CDR3 sequence is CASSSRQTQNTEAFF. CDR3 nucleotide sequence: TGTGCCAGCAGTTCTAGACAGACCCAGAACACTGAAGCTTTCTTT.

The sample holds a few counts of this clone. The chain joins TRBV7-3 to TRBJ1-1; maybe TRBD1 (6 bases). V gave up 1 base and J gave up 0 bases, with 18 bases separating them. Germline assignment: CDR1 SGHTA and CDR2 FQGTGA. The CDR3 spans 18 residues. CDR3 loop: CASSLKDSERPMNTEAFF. The CDR3 nucleotides read TGTGCCAGCAGCTTAAAGGACAGTGAACGCCCAATGAACACTGAAGCTTTCTTT.

This clone was observed a few times. This chain joins TRBV10-3 and TRBJ2-7; D gene uncertain. Between the trimmed V and J ends, which lost 4 bases and 2 bases, there was a span of 15 bases. The CDR3 contains 15 residues. Looked up from germline, CDR1 is ENHRY and CDR2 is SYGVKD. CDR3 residues: CAISAGPSTPYEQYF. Here the CDR3 DNA reads TGTGCCATCAGTGCCGGGCCGTCCACACCCTACGAGCAGTACTTC.

This clone has only a few counts. This sequence joins TRBV29-1 and TRBJ1-1, with D unresolved. Between the trimmed V and J ends, which lost 4 bases and 2 bases, there was a span of 5 bases. The CDR3 covers 11 residues. Germline V gene lookup returns CDR1 SQVTM and CDR2 ANQGSEA. CDR3 bases: TGCAGCGTTGGATTTAACACTGAAGCTTTCTTT. Its protein is CSVGFNTEAFF.

The chain has TRBV11-2 and TRBJ2-3; weak D call: TRBD2 (6 bases). The V end was cut by 4 bases, the J end by 0 bases, with 8 bases between. This CDR3 comprises 14 residues. CDR1 and CDR2 from the germline V gene are SGHAT and FQNNGV. CDR3 region: CASSWGTSTDTQYF. The CDR3 bases are TGTGCCAGCAGCTGGGGGACTAGCACAGATACGCAGTATTTT.

The chain is built from TRBV14 and TRBJ2-5, with unresolved D. V lost 1 base and J 7 bases, leaving 7 bases between the germline ends. The CDR3 sequence is 12 residues long. Germline lookup yields CDR1 SGHDN and CDR2 FVKESK. CDR3: CASSQGLWTQYF. Here the CDR3 DNA reads TGTGCCAGCAGCCAAGGTCTTTGGACCCAGTACTTC.